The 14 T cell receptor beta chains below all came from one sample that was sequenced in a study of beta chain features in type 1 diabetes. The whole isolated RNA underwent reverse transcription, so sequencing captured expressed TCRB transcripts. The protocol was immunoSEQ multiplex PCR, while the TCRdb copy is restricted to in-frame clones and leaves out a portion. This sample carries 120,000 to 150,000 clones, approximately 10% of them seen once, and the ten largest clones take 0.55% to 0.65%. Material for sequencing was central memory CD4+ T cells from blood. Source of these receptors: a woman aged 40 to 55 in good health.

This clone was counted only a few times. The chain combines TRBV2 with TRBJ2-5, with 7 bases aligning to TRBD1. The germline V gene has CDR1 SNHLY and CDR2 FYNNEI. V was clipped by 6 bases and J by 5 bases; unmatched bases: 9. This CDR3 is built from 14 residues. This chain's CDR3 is CASRTPRGRETQYF. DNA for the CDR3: TGTGCCAGCAGGACCCCGAGGGGGCGGGAGACCCAGTACTTC.

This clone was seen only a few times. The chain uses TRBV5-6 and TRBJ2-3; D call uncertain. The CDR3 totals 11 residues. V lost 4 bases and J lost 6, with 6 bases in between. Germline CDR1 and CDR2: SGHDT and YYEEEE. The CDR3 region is CASSRRDTQYF. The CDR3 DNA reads TGTGCCAGCAGCAGGCGGGATACGCAGTATTTT.

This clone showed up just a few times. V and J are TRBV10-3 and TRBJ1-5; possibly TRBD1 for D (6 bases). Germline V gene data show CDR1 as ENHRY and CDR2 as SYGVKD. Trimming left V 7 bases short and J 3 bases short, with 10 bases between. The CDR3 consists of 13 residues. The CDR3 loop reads CAITSGANQPQHF. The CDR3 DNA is TGTGCCATCACCTCAGGGGCCAATCAGCCCCAGCATTTT.

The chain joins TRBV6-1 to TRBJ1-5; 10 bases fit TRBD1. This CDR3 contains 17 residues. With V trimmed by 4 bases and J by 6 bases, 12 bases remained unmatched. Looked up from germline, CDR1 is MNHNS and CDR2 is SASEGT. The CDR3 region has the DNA TGTGCCAGCAGTGGATTGGGACAGGGGTCGGTCAGTCAGCCCCAGCATTTT. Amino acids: CASSGLGQGSVSQPQHF.

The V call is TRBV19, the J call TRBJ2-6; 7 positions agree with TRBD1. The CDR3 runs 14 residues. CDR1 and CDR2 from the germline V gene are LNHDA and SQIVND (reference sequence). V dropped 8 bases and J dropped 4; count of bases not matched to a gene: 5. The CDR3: CASEGAWGANVLTF. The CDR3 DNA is TGTGCCAGTGAGGGGGCGTGGGGGGCCAACGTCCTGACTTTC.

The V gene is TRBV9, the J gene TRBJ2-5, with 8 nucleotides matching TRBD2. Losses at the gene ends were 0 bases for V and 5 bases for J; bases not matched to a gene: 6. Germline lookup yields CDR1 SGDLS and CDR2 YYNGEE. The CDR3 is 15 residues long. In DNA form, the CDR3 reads TGTGCCAGCAGCGTAGAAGGGACTAGAGGGGAGACCCAGTACTTC. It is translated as CASSVEGTRGETQYF.

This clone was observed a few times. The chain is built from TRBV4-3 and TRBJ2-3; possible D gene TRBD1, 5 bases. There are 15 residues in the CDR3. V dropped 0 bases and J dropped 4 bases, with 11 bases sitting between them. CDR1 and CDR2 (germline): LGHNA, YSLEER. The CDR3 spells CASSQDLVGADTQYF. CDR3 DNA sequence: TGCGCCAGCAGCCAAGATCTGGTAGGGGCAGATACGCAGTATTTT.

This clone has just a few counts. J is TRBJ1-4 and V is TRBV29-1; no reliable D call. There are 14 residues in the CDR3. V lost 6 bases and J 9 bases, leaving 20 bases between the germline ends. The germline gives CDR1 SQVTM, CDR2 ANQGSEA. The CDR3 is CSVRDSLGGKKLFF. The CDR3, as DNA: TGCAGCGTGAGGGATTCGTTGGGTGGAAAAAAACTGTTTTTT.

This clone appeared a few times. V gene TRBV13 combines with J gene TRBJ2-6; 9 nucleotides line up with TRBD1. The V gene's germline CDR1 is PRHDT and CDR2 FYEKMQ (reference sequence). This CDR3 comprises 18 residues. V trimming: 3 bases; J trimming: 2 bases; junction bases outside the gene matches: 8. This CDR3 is CASSFATGGLAGANVLTF. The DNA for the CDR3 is TGTGCCAGCAGCTTTGCAACAGGGGGCTTGGCTGGGGCCAACGTCCTGACTTTC. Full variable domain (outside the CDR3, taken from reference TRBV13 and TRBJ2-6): AAGVIQSPRHLIKEKRETATLKCYPIPRHDTVYWYQQGPGQDPQFLISFYEKMQSDKGSIPDRFSAQQFSDYHSELNMSSLELGDSALYFCASSFATGGLAGANVLTFGAGSRLTVL.

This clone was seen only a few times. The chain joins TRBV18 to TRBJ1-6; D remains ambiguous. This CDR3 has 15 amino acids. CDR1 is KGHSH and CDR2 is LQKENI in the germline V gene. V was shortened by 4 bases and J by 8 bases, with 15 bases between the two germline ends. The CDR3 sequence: CASSQREGNDSPLHF. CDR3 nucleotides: TGTGCCAGCTCACAACGGGAGGGTAACGATTCACCCCTCCACTTT.

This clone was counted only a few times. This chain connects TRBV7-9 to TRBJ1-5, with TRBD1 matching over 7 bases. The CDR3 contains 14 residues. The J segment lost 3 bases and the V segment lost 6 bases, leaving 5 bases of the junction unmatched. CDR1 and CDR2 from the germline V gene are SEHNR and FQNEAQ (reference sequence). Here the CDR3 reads CASSWDSSNQPQHF. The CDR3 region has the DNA TGTGCCAGCAGTTGGGACAGTTCCAATCAGCCCCAGCATTTT.

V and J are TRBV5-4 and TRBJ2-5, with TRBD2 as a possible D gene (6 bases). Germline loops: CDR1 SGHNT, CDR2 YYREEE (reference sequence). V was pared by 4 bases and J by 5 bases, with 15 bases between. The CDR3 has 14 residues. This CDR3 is CASSPRDLRETQYF. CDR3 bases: TGTGCCAGCAGCCCGAGGGACTTAAGGGAGACCCAGTACTTC.

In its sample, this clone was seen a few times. The CDR3 loop reads CASSIYTEPETQYF. The CDR3 nucleotides are TGTGCCAGTAGTATCTACACGGAGCCAGAGACCCAGTACTTC. This rearrangement joins TRBV19 to TRBJ2-5; no reliable D call. The germline gives CDR1 LNHDA, CDR2 SQIVND (reference sequence). The CDR3 extends over 14 amino acids. Trimming removed 3 bases at V and 4 bases at J, with 12 bases between.

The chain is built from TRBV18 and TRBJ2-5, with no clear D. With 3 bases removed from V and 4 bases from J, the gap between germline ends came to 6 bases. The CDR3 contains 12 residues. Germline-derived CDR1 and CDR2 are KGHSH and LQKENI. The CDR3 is CASSPSSETQYF. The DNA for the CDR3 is TGTGCCAGCTCACCTTCCTCAGAGACCCAGTACTTC.